The source of this TCR beta chain is a study of metastatic and nonmetastatic thyroid tumors. Study-level information: The authors compared repertoires across blood and tumor or nodule tissue from malignant and benign thyroid patients.

Ahead of thyroid surgery, no patient had received treatment of any kind. V was cut by 0 bases and J by 1 base, with 12 bases left in between. The CDR3 has 16 amino acids. The germline gives CDR1 DFQATT, CDR2 SNEGSKA (reference sequence). Under the authors' procedure: The authors used CDR3 differences across clinicopathological groups to build a distant-metastasis classifier for papillary thyroid cancer. TCRdb reassembled clones from the PCR reads with MiXCR. The V and J calls were determined by TCRdb, not by the authors. The sample comprises 6,000 or so clones, 33% of which are singletons, and about 37% rests with the top ten. Broader study findings: As reported, TCR beta diversity in blood and tumor was significantly higher in malignant thyroid tumors than in benign nodules.

Comment on this clone: What it binds is not known.

The sequence was obtained from a male donor with papillary thyroid cancer or a benign thyroid nodule (not recorded which). Some clones in this sample may be carry-over from other donors' samples. The genes are TRBV20-1 and TRBJ2-2; possible D gene TRBD2, 5 bases. What was sequenced was adjacent normal tissue. The CDR3 region has the DNA TGCAGTGCTAGAGATCTTAGGACTCTGAACACCGGGGAGCTGTTTTTT. Protein product: CSARDLRTLNTGELFF.